The rows below give T cell receptor beta chains drawn from one sample of a study of cytomegalovirus exposure and HLA in healthy donors. Sequencing used immunoSEQ multiplex PCR; TCRdb keeps in-frame clones, though not all of them. The sample shows more than 95,000 clones, over 80% of them seen only once. The sample comprised PBMCs. The receptors were gathered from a young man in good health and CMV-seropositive. CDR3s include the opening cysteine and the closing phenylalanine or tryptophan. Fields, in order: J gene, V gene, D gene, clone size, CDR3 DNA, CDR3 protein. D genes are given only for firm matches. Only some rows state a clone size, as once, few, many or a class for expanded clones.

J gene: TRBJ1-2
V gene: TRBV6-5
D gene: -
clone size: -
CDR3 DNA: TGTGCCAGCACCAACTTGCAGGGTTCGGGCTACACCTTC
CDR3 protein: CASTNLQGSGYTF

J gene: TRBJ2-3
V gene: TRBV28
D gene: TRBD2
clone size: -
CDR3 DNA: TGTGCCAGCAGTTTCGGAGGCGGGGGGGCAGATACGCAGTATTTT
CDR3 protein: CASSFGGGGADTQYF

J gene: TRBJ1-1
V gene: TRBV6-5
D gene: TRBD1
clone size: -
CDR3 DNA: TGTGCCAGCAGTCAGGGGGCCCCGAACACTGAAGCTTTCTTT
CDR3 protein: CASSQGAPNTEAFF

J gene: TRBJ1-6
V gene: TRBV2
D gene: -
clone size: -
CDR3 DNA: TGTGCCAGCCTAAACCTGCGGGATTCACCCCTCCACTTT
CDR3 protein: CASLNLRDSPLHF

J gene: TRBJ1-4
V gene: TRBV4-1
D gene: -
clone size: once
CDR3 DNA: TGCGCCAGCAGCCAAGTAGGACTCGTTTCGGCCGTAAATGAAAAACTGTTTTTT
CDR3 protein: CASSQVGLVSAVNEKLFF

J gene: TRBJ1-6
V gene: TRBV27
D gene: TRBD1
clone size: once
CDR3 DNA: TGTGCCAGCTTACCGGGACAGGGCTATAATTCACCCCTCCACTTT
CDR3 protein: CASLPGQGYNSPLHF

J gene: TRBJ1-3
V gene: TRBV18
D gene: TRBD1
clone size: -
CDR3 DNA: TGTGCCAGCTCACCCCGACAGGGTAGCTCTGGAAACACCATATATTTT
CDR3 protein: CASSPRQGSSGNTIYF

J gene: TRBJ1-2
V gene: TRBV10-1
D gene: -
clone size: -
CDR3 DNA: TGCGCCAGCCGAAATCGCGGGAGAGAGAACTATGGCTACACCTTC
CDR3 protein: CASRNRGRENYGYTF

J gene: TRBJ2-2
V gene: TRBV6-1
D gene: TRBD2
clone size: -
CDR3 DNA: TGTGCCAGCGGGACTAGCGGGGGCACCGGGGAGCTGTTTTTT
CDR3 protein: CASGTSGGTGELFF

J gene: TRBJ1-1
V gene: TRBV28
D gene: -
clone size: -
CDR3 DNA: TGTGCCAGCCTTAATCCTATGAACACTGAAGCTTTCTTT
CDR3 protein: CASLNPMNTEAFF

J gene: TRBJ2-4
V gene: TRBV5-1
D gene: TRBD1
clone size: -
CDR3 DNA: TGCGCCAGCAGCCAGACAGGGGTTGTCAAAAACATTCAGTACTTC
CDR3 protein: CASSQTGVVKNIQYF

J gene: TRBJ2-7
V gene: TRBV15
D gene: TRBD1
clone size: -
CDR3 DNA: TGTGCCACCAGCAGCTGGGGACAGGGAAGGAGCGAGCAGTACTTC
CDR3 protein: CATSSWGQGRSEQYF

J gene: TRBJ2-7
V gene: TRBV7-8
D gene: -
clone size: -
CDR3 DNA: TGTGCCAGCAGCTTAACTGGCAGGGATAGGGTACCCCTACCCGAGCAGTACTTC
CDR3 protein: CASSLTGRDRVPLPEQYF

J gene: TRBJ2-5
V gene: TRBV10-3
D gene: TRBD1
clone size: -
CDR3 DNA: TGTGCCATCACCCTGACAGGGATGCAAGAGACCCAGTACTTC
CDR3 protein: CAITLTGMQETQYF

J gene: TRBJ1-6
V gene: TRBV18
D gene: -
clone size: -
CDR3 DNA: TGTGCCAGCTCAGCCAAACAGGGAGATTATTCCCCCCTCCACTTT
CDR3 protein: CASSAKQGDYSPLHF

J gene: TRBJ2-5
V gene: TRBV28
D gene: -
clone size: -
CDR3 DNA: TGTGCCAGCAGCTCCTTCCGGCGGGCCCGAGAGACCCAGTACTTC
CDR3 protein: CASSSFRRARETQYF

J gene: TRBJ1-5
V gene: TRBV2
D gene: TRBD1
clone size: -
CDR3 DNA: TGTGCCAGCAGTTCCACAGGGGGCAGGCAGCCCCAGCATTTT
CDR3 protein: CASSSTGGRQPQHF

J gene: TRBJ2-7
V gene: TRBV30
D gene: TRBD1
clone size: -
CDR3 DNA: TGTGCCTGGAGGGGACAGGGCTACGAGCAGTACTTC
CDR3 protein: CAWRGQGYEQYF

J gene: TRBJ2-5
V gene: TRBV19
D gene: TRBD2
clone size: -
CDR3 DNA: TGTGCCAGTAGTATCTCCCGACTAGCGGGGGGCGGGGAGACCCAGTACTTC
CDR3 protein: CASSISRLAGGGETQYF

J gene: TRBJ1-1
V gene: TRBV6-4
D gene: -
clone size: -
CDR3 DNA: TGTGCCAGCAGTGATCAGGGCACGGACACTGAAGCTTTCTTT
CDR3 protein: CASSDQGTDTEAFF

J gene: TRBJ1-2
V gene: TRBV27
D gene: -
clone size: once
CDR3 DNA: TGTGCCAGCACCTCCCGGGGGGAGTATGGCTACACCTTC
CDR3 protein: CASTSRGEYGYTF

J gene: TRBJ2-2
V gene: TRBV7-6
D gene: -
clone size: few
CDR3 DNA: TGTGCCAGCAGCTTACGTAGCGGGACAGGGTTCGGGACCGGGGAGCTGTTTTTT
CDR3 protein: CASSLRSGTGFGTGELFF

J gene: TRBJ1-1
V gene: TRBV6-1
D gene: TRBD1
clone size: -
CDR3 DNA: TGTGCCAGCAGTGATCGGGGACAGAAAGCTTTCTTT
CDR3 protein: CASSDRGQKAFF

J gene: TRBJ2-5
V gene: TRBV10-3
D gene: TRBD1
clone size: -
CDR3 DNA: TGTGCCATCAGGTCCGGGACAGGGCAAGAGACCCAGTACTTC
CDR3 protein: CAIRSGTGQETQYF

J gene: TRBJ1-2
V gene: TRBV30
D gene: TRBD1
clone size: -
CDR3 DNA: TGTGCCTGGAGTCAAAAGGACAGGGGATACGGCTACACCTTC
CDR3 protein: CAWSQKDRGYGYTF

J gene: TRBJ2-1
V gene: TRBV6-1
D gene: TRBD2
clone size: -
CDR3 DNA: TGTGCCAGCAGTGAATTTGCGGGGGGCGGGAATGAGCAGTTCTTC
CDR3 protein: CASSEFAGGGNEQFF

J gene: TRBJ1-2
V gene: TRBV6-5
D gene: -
clone size: once
CDR3 DNA: TGTGCCAGCAGTCCTACCTGGGGGGGCCATGGCTACACCTTC
CDR3 protein: CASSPTWGGHGYTF

J gene: TRBJ2-4
V gene: TRBV9
D gene: TRBD1
clone size: -
CDR3 DNA: TGTGCCAGCAGCGAAGAGGGGGCTGGGAACATTCAGTACTTC
CDR3 protein: CASSEEGAGNIQYF